There are a few counts of the clone carrying this T cell receptor (beta chain). The antigen remains undetermined. The source of the sample is a study of T cell responses to AZD1222 COVID-19 vaccine. Points from the study as a whole: Donors were largely white British and mainly female; clonal diversity was possibly underestimated. Distributed over spike, vaccine-associated CD4 TCRs predominated at 160-218 and 743-854. Baseline antibody screening turned up just six seropositive AZD1222 recipients.

The CDR3 has 14 amino acids. V lost 5 bases and J lost 4, with 14 bases in between. CDR1 SEHNR and CDR2 FQNEAQ come from the germline V gene (reference sequence). The data were produced by immunoSEQ multiplex PCR, yet TCRdb's version contains in-frame clones alone and is incomplete. Of fewer than 110,000 clones listed, around 92% were seen once; the top ten hold about 6.6%. V gene TRBV7-9 combines with J gene TRBJ1-1; possibly TRBD1 for D (5 bases). This TCR came from an adult in good health. The sequencing here drew on peripheral blood, taken on day 0 of AZD1222 vaccination. The CDR3 here is CASSPVRGSTEAFF. CDR3 bases: TGTGCCAGCAGCCCCGTTAGGGGTAGCACTGAAGCTTTCTTT.